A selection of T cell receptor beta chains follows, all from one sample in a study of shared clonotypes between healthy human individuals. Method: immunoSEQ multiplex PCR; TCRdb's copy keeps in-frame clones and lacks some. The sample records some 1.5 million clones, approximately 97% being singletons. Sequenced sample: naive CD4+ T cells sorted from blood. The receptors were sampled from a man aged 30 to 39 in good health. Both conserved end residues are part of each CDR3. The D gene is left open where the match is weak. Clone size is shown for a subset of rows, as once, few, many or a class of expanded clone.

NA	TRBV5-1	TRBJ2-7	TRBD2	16	CASSSWTSGSGHEQYF	TGCGCCAGCAGCTCTTGGACTAGCGGGAGCGGGCACGAGCAGTACTTC
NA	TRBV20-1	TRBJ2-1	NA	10	CSANGNEQFF	TGCAGTGCTAATGGAAATGAGCAGTTCTTC
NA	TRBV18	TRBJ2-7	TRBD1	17	CASSPEGPDRGNYEQYF	TGTGCCAGCTCACCAGAGGGGCCGGACAGGGGGAACTACGAGCAGTACTTC
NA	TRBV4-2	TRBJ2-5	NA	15	CASSQVAPARSTQYF	TGTGCCAGCAGCCAAGTAGCCCCTGCTCGGTCGACCCAGTACTTC
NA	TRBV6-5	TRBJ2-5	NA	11	CASRPVETQYF	TGTGCCAGCAGGCCAGTGGAGACCCAGTACTTC
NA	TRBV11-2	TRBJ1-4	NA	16	CASSLDGSKVNEKLFF	TGTGCCAGCAGCTTAGACGGCTCCAAAGTAAACGAAAAACTGTTTTTT
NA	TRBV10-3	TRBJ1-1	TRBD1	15	CAISAGTGDITEAFF	TGTGCCATCAGCGCCGGGACAGGGGATATCACTGAAGCTTTCTTT
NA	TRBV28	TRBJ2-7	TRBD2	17	CASSLPRLAQPTYEQYF	TGTGCCAGCAGTTTACCCAGACTAGCCCAACCTACCTACGAGCAGTACTTC
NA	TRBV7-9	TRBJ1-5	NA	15	CASSLGGPSNQPQHF	TGTGCCAGCAGCTTAGGAGGGCCCAGCAATCAGCCCCAGCATTTT
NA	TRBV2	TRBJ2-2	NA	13	CASRTDNTGELFF	TGTGCCAGCAGGACGGATAACACCGGGGAGCTGTTTTTT
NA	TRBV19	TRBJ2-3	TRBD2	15	CASASGTSPSDTQYF	TGTGCCTCCGCAAGTGGGACTAGCCCTTCAGATACGCAGTATTTT
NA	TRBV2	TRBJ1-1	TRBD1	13	CASRKEGGGSAFF	TGTGCCAGCAGAAAGGAAGGGGGCGGGTCAGCTTTCTTT
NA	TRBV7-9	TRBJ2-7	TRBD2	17	CASSLGVGGRGPYEQYF	TGTGCCAGCAGCTTAGGAGTGGGCGGGAGGGGACCCTACGAGCAGTACTTC
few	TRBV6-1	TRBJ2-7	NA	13	CASSEYHSGEQYF	TGTGCCAGCAGTGAATACCACAGTGGTGAGCAGTACTTC